These T cell receptor beta chains were read from a single sample in a study of spatial heterogeneity in lung cancer. TCRdb analysed the 5' RACE reads with MiXCR anew, one entry per CDR3 protein. The table lists under 40,000 distinct CDR3 sequences, 4% to 6% of them singletons, with 25% to 30% in the top ten. The sample in question was PBMCs, obtained at surgery. These receptors came from a female donor with early-stage non-small cell lung cancer. The CDR3 runs from the conserved cysteine through the conserved F or W. D genes are given only for firm matches. Part of the rows lack a size; the others show once, few, many or a class for expanded clones.

>many|TRBV5-1|.|TRBJ2-2
CASSFNTGELFF
TGCGCCAGCAGCTTTAACACCGGGGAGCTGTTTTTT
>many|TRBV6-2/TRBV6-3|TRBD1|TRBJ1-1
CASGYRGGNTEAFF
TGTGCCAGCGGATACAGGGGAGGGAACACTGAAGCTTTCTTT
>many|TRBV2|.|TRBJ2-5
CASRPGGSQETQYF
TGTGCCAGCAGGCCAGGGGGGAGCCAAGAGACCCAGTACTTC
>many|TRBV14|.|TRBJ2-7
CASSQIGQSYEQYF
TGTGCCAGCAGCCAGATCGGACAGTCCTACGAGCAGTACTTC
>.|TRBV2|.|TRBJ1-6
CASTGGKGNSPLHF
TGTGCCAGCACCGGCGGGAAGGGTAATTCACCCCTCCACTTT
>many|TRBV20-1|.|TRBJ1-4
CSARDDLGEKLFF
TGCAGTGCTAGAGATGACCTGGGGGAAAAACTGTTTTTT
>many|TRBV7-9|.|TRBJ2-7
CASRGDYEQYF
TGTGCCAGCAGGGGGGACTACGAGCAGTACTTC
>many|TRBV7-6|TRBD2|TRBJ2-2
CASRGLAENTGELFF
TGTGCCAGCAGGGGACTAGCGGAGAACACCGGGGAGCTGTTTTTT
>.|TRBV12-3/TRBV12-4|TRBD2|TRBJ2-3
CASSRGLAGKQDTQYF
TGTGCCAGCAGCCGAGGACTAGCGGGGAAGCAAGATACGCAGTATTTT
>many|TRBV28|.|TRBJ1-3
CASSSLGTDGNTIYF
TGTGCCAGCAGTTCACTCGGGACTGATGGAAACACCATATATTTT
>many|TRBV6-2/TRBV6-3|.|TRBJ1-5
CASSYADNQPQHF
TGTGCCAGCAGTTACGCAGACAATCAGCCCCAGCATTTT
>many|TRBV27|.|TRBJ1-2
CASTSRGYGYTF
TGTGCCAGCACTTCAAGGGGCTATGGCTACACCTTC
>few|TRBV4-2|.|TRBJ2-6
CASSQDSPRTLSSGANVLTF
TGTGCCAGCAGCCAAGACTCCCCCCGAACGCTAAGCTCTGGGGCCAACGTCCTGACTTTC
>many|TRBV29-1|.|TRBJ1-2
CSAERPGLKGGYTF
TGCTCCGCCGAGAGGCCCGGCCTGAAGGGGGGCTACACCTTC
>many|TRBV3-1|TRBD2|TRBJ2-3
CASSQVALLAGSTDTQYF
TGTGCCAGCAGCCAAGTCGCCCTACTAGCGGGTAGCACAGATACGCAGTATTTT
>many|TRBV24-1|TRBD2|TRBJ2-5
CATSSSLQGGQETQYF
TGTGCCACCAGTAGCTCCCTTCAGGGAGGGCAAGAGACCCAGTACTTC
>many|TRBV7-8|.|TRBJ2-5
CASSQPRGVETQYF
TGTGCCAGCAGCCAACCTAGGGGGGTAGAGACCCAGTACTTC
>.|TRBV10-3|.|TRBJ2-5
CAITDSNQETQYF
TGTGCCATCACGGACAGCAACCAAGAGACCCAGTACTTC
>many|TRBV5-1|.|TRBJ1-2
CASSLGSSNYGYTF
TGCGCCAGCAGCTTAGGAAGTTCTAACTATGGCTACACCTTC